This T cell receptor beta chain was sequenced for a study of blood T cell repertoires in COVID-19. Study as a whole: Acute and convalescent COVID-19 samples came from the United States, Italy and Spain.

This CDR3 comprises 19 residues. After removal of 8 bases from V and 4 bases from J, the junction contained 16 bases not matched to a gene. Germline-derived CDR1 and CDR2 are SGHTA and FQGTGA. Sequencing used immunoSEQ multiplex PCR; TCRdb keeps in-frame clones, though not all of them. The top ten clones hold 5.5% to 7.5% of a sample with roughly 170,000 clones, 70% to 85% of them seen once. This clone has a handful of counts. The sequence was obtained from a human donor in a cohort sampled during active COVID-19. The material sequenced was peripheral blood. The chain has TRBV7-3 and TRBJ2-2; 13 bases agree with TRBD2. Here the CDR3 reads CASGGAGTSGAASTGELFF. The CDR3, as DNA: TGTGCCAGCGGGGGAGCCGGGACTAGCGGGGCCGCTAGCACCGGGGAGCTGTTTTTT.